Below are 22 T cell receptor beta chains sequenced from a single sample in a study of blood T cells in healthy people across ages. The second PCR ran 7 to 11 cycles with a sample-barcoded 5' primer and J-beta primers. TCRdb itself ran the 5' RACE reads through MiXCR, one entry per CDR3 protein. The sample contains about 1.8 million distinct CDR3 sequences, about 50% of which appear only once. The sequenced material came from blood. These receptors were collected from a woman in her 40s in good health.

CDR3 in DNA: TGTGCCAGCAGTGGGACACCGCCAGGCGAGCAGTACTTC. This codes for CASSGTPPGEQYF. The chain employs TRBV5-5 and TRBJ2-4; perhaps TRBD1 as D (6 bases). The J call may be faulty, since TRBJ2-7 better matches the DNA end. Germline values: CDR1 SGHKS, CDR2 YYEKEE (reference sequence). The CDR3 extends over 13 amino acids.

This clonotype was found a few times. Written as DNA, the CDR3 is TGCGCCAGCAGTGATGGCGGGTGGAAAGAGACCCAGTACTTC. Translated, it gives CASSDGGWKETQYF. The chain combines TRBV10-1 with TRBJ2-5; D may be TRBD2 (5 bases). Germline CDR1 reads WNHNN; CDR2 reads SYGVQD (reference sequence). The V and J ends lost 3 bases and 3 bases respectively, with 11 bases between them. The CDR3 is 14 residues long.

This clonotype has only one observation. The chain is built from TRBV4-2 and TRBJ1-4; 11 bases map to TRBD1. Trimming removed 0 bases from V and 5 bases from J; junction bases left unmatched: 17. The CDR3 length is 21 residues. Germline V CDR1 and CDR2: LGHNA, YNFKEQ. The chain's CDR3 is CASSQDSSLAGTGGPNEKLFF. The DNA of the CDR3 is TGTGCCAGCAGCCAAGATTCGAGCTTGGCGGGGACAGGGGGTCCAAATGAAAAACTGTTTTTT.

This chain's CDR3 is CASGTGRFYEQYF. Written as DNA, the CDR3 is TGTGCCAGCGGAACGGGACGGTTCTACGAGCAGTACTTC. This chain uses TRBV28 with TRBJ2-7; either TRBD1 or TRBD2 may supply D (5 bases each). The CDR3 loop spans 13 amino acids. Germline loops: CDR1 MDHEN, CDR2 SYDVKM. V dropped 8 bases and J dropped 3 bases, with 14 bases sitting between them.

V and J are TRBV5-1 and TRBJ2-3; 10 bases map to TRBD2. J lost 2 bases, V lost 4 bases, and 7 bases had no gene match. The germline gives CDR1 SGHRS, CDR2 YFSETQ. The CDR3 runs 16 residues. CDR3 in DNA: TGCGCCAGCAGCCTTCGTAGCGGGGGGACCACAGATACGCAGTATTTT. Its translation: CASSLRSGGTTDTQYF.

The V and J genes are TRBV7-2 and TRBJ2-3, with D tentatively TRBD2 (5 bases). The CDR3 loop spans 15 amino acids. Between the trimmed V and J ends, which lost 5 bases and 2 bases, there was a span of 14 bases. Germline V gene sequence: CDR1 SGHTA, CDR2 FQGNSA. CDR3 residues: CASSPGIRPTDTQYF. DNA for the CDR3: TGTGCCAGCAGCCCCGGGATTCGCCCCACAGATACGCAGTATTTT.

This clonotype was found a few times. This chain uses TRBV12-3 or TRBV12-4 with TRBJ1-4; TRBD1 agrees at 7 bases. V shed 3 bases, J shed 5 bases, and the junction held 6 bases outside the gene matches. The CDR3 runs to 15 residues. CDR3 protein: CASSLAAGGNEKLFF. The CDR3 region has the DNA TGTGCCAGCAGTTTGGCGGCAGGGGGGAATGAAAAACTGTTTTTT.

J is TRBJ1-2 and V is TRBV12-3 or TRBV12-4; D possibly corresponds to TRBD1 (5 bases). This CDR3 comprises 13 residues. V shed 6 bases and J shed 9 bases, with 17 bases lying between them. The CDR3: CASSSGRSSRYTF. DNA of the CDR3: TGTGCCAGCAGCTCGGGACGTTCGTCCCGCTACACCTTC.

This clonotype was detected only a few times. The chain is built from TRBV27 and TRBJ2-1, with D unclear. CDR1 is MNHEY and CDR2 is SMNVEV in the germline V gene (reference sequence). This CDR3 has 14 residues. Trimming left V 8 bases short and J 1 base short, with 12 bases between. This CDR3 is CASRETPSYNEQFF. DNA for the CDR3: TGTGCCAGCCGAGAGACGCCGTCCTACAATGAGCAGTTCTTC.

The rearrangement uses TRBV6-5 and TRBJ2-7; D may be TRBD2 (5 bases). CDR1 and CDR2 from the germline V gene are MNHEY and SVGAGI. The CDR3 is made up of 15 amino acids. Trimming removed 7 bases at V and 2 bases at J, with 18 bases between. CDR3 amino acids: CASTAARARPYEQYF. For the CDR3, the DNA is TGTGCCAGCACCGCGGCGAGGGCTCGGCCCTACGAGCAGTACTTC.

On this clonotype itself: At one end the junction does not follow the germline gene, possibly because of a read error. The chain employs TRBV27 and TRBJ1-6; no clear D. The CDR3 consists of 14 residues. Germline V lookup: CDR1 MNHEY, CDR2 SMNVEV (reference sequence). The CDR3 region is CTSSKSSYNSPLHF. The CDR3 DNA sequence: TGTACCAGCAGTAAGAGCTCCTATAATTCACCCCTCCACTTT.

The J gene is TRBJ2-7, the V gene TRBV5-1; D could derive from TRBD1 or TRBD2 (6 bases each). The germline V and J ends were trimmed by 1 base and 3 bases, with 11 bases remaining between them. This CDR3 has 14 residues. CDR1 SGHRS and CDR2 YFSETQ come from the germline V gene. CDR3 loop: CASSLWGDNYEQYF. CDR3 sequence (DNA): TGCGCCAGCAGCTTGTGGGGGGACAACTACGAGCAGTACTTC.

Only a few counts were recorded for this clonotype. J is TRBJ2-3 and V is TRBV14, with D unresolved. In germline, CDR1 is SGHDN, CDR2 FVKESK. The CDR3 totals 16 residues. Trimming cost V 2 bases and J 0 bases, with 12 bases left between them. Here the CDR3 DNA reads TGTGCCAGCAGCCAAATGTCGGATCCTAGCACAGATACGCAGTATTTT. It is translated as CASSQMSDPSTDTQYF.

The table lists this clonotype with a few counts. A much more abundant neighbour one base away suggests this may be a read error. V and J are TRBV12-3 or TRBV12-4 and TRBJ2-7; D unclear. The end of the DNA aligns better with TRBJ2-5, so the J call may be wrong. CDR3 size: 11 residues. This CDR3 is CASREGGTQYF. The CDR3 bases are TGTGCCAGCAGGGAAGGTGGGACCCAGTACTTC.

The CDR3 DNA reads TGTGCCAGCAGCTTAGCTAACTCCTATAATTCACCCCTCCACTTT. This codes for CASSLANSYNSPLHF. The genes are TRBV7-2 and TRBJ1-6; D remains ambiguous. Per germline, CDR1 SGHTA and CDR2 FQGNSA. The CDR3 spans 15 residues. Trimming took off 0 bases at V and 0 bases at J, with 3 bases between the two ends.

The chain carries TRBV29-1 and TRBJ2-5, with TRBD2 matching over 8 bases. Looked up from germline, CDR1 is SQVTM and CDR2 is ANQGSEA. The CDR3 spans 14 residues. The V gene end was trimmed by 6 bases and the J gene end by 11 bases; junction bases not matched to a gene: 17. The chain's CDR3 is CSVPLLAGYNEQYF. Written as DNA, the CDR3 is TGCAGCGTGCCTCTCCTAGCGGGCTACAATGAGCAGTACTTC.

V is TRBV28 and J is TRBJ2-5; tentatively, D is TRBD2 (5 bases). The J call is in doubt because the DNA end fits TRBJ2-1 better. Looked up from germline, CDR1 is MDHEN and CDR2 is SYDVKM. The CDR3 has 15 amino acids. The CDR3 sequence is CASSPWTGVGGEQFF. DNA of the CDR3: TGTGCCAGCAGTCCCTGGACTGGAGTGGGCGGTGAGCAGTTCTTC.

In this sample, this clonotype turned up a few times. The rearrangement uses TRBV2 and TRBJ2-4; D may be TRBD2 (6 bases). The CDR3 runs 17 residues. The V end lost 5 bases, the J end lost 0 bases, and 17 bases lay between the germline ends. Germline CDR1 reads SNHLY; CDR2 reads FYNNEI. CDR3 DNA sequence: TGTGCCAGCAGTAATTTCGGGGACTCTGTAGCCAAAAACATTCAGTACTTC. This codes for CASSNFGDSVAKNIQYF.

The CDR3 DNA is TGTGCCAGCAGCTTAGAGTCGGTCCTATACACAGATACGCAGTATTTT. As protein: CASSLESVLYTDTQYF. The chain carries TRBV7-6 and TRBJ2-3; no clear D gene. The length of the CDR3 is 16 residues. Trimming shortened V by 1 base and J by 2 bases, and 13 bases separated the two germline ends. Germline V gene sequence: CDR1 SGHVS, CDR2 FNYEAQ.

The CDR3 is CASSRVASPNQETQYF. CDR3 DNA sequence: TGTGCCAGCTCCCGTGTAGCTTCCCCAAACCAAGAGACCCAGTACTTC. V usage is TRBV6-5 and J usage is TRBJ2-5; D is unclear. CDR3 length: 16 residues. Between the trimmed V and J ends, which lost 8 bases and 0 bases, there was a span of 19 bases. Germline V gene lookup returns CDR1 MNHEY and CDR2 SVGAGI.

This clonotype has only a few counts. The chain couples TRBV10-3 to TRBJ2-3; the D gene is possibly TRBD1 (6 bases). CDR1 ENHRY and CDR2 SYGVKD come from the germline V gene. V lost 5 bases to trimming and J lost 14 bases, with 17 bases between them. This CDR3 contains 12 residues. CDR3 nucleotides: TGTGCCATCAGTACAAAGACAGGTTGGGGGTATTTT. Translated: CAISTKTGWGYF.

In this sample, this clonotype turned up a few times. The V and J genes are TRBV12-3 or TRBV12-4 and TRBJ2-3; TRBD2 matches at 13 bases. V gave up 3 bases and J gave up 3 bases; unmatched junction bases: 3. This CDR3 has 16 residues. CDR3: CASSFGLAGATDTQYF. The CDR3 DNA reads as TGTGCCAGCAGTTTCGGACTAGCGGGGGCAACAGATACGCAGTATTTT.